The T cell receptor beta chain under discussion was sequenced for a study of graft-versus-host responses after intestinal transplantation. Study details: All recipients got anti-thymocyte globulin induction, then tacrolimus and steroids for roughly three years. Findings and limits, study-wide: Among recipient marrow samples, GvH clones were found; some appeared first in ileum or blood.

In its sample, this clone was seen once. Antigen: not known. The germline CDR1 and CDR2 sequences are SQVTM and ANQGSEA. J was trimmed by 7 bases and V by 7 bases; bases with no gene match: 8. The CDR3 runs to 14 residues. Profiling relied on immunoSEQ multiplex PCR, and the TCRdb table lists in-frame clones only, not all of them. The sample records about 20,000 clones, approximately 86% being singletons. This receptor was taken from a human patient who received an intestinal transplant, so some T cells may come from the graft donor. The sample consisted of bone marrow, taken approximately 120 days after transplant. The chain couples TRBV29-1 to TRBJ2-3; TRBD2 aligns across 13 bases. The CDR3: CSAGLAGVSNTQYF. CDR3 in DNA: TGCAGCGCAGGACTAGCGGGAGTTTCAAATACGCAGTATTTT.